Listed here are 2 T cell receptor beta chains from one sample, sequenced in a study of shared clonotypes between healthy human individuals. Measured with immunoSEQ multiplex PCR; TCRdb has only the in-frame clones, and not every one. The sample contains roughly 760,000 clones, approximately 74% of which appear only once. Sequencing was done on a sample of memory CD4+ T cells sorted from blood. Described subset: CD45RA-negative fraction. Every receptor here comes from a young woman in good health.

The J gene is TRBJ2-7, the V gene TRBV30, with D unresolved. The CDR3 has 13 amino acids. In germline, CDR1 is GTSNPN, CDR2 SVGIG (reference sequence). Trimming took off 3 bases at V and 1 base at J, with 10 bases between the two ends. The CDR3 DNA reads TGTGCCTGGAGGACGGCACCGTCCTACGAGCAGTACTTC. This sequence encodes CAWRTAPSYEQYF.

The chain couples TRBV28 to TRBJ2-7; D is unresolved. Trimming left V 6 bases short and J 6 bases short, with 12 bases between. Germline assignment: CDR1 MDHEN and CDR2 SYDVKM. CDR3 size: 12 residues. CDR3: CASSGRWGEQYF. The CDR3, as DNA: TGTGCCAGCAGCGGACGATGGGGCGAGCAGTACTTC. Full variable domain (rest looked up from reference TRBV28 and TRBJ2-7): DVKVTQSSRYLVKRTGEKVFLECVQDMDHENMFWYRQDPGLGLRLIYFSYDVKMKEKGDIPEGYSVSREKKERFSLILESASTNQTSMYLCASSGRWGEQYFGPGTRLTVT.